These 24 T cell receptor beta chains were sequenced from one sample in a study of blood T cell repertoires in COVID-19. Produced via immunoSEQ multiplex PCR; TCRdb's table is partial and in-frame only. The sample shows about 150,000 clones, about 83% of them seen only once. The sample comprised peripheral blood. The receptor set was obtained from an elderly woman with acute or convalescent COVID-19.

The CDR3 DNA is TGTGCCAGCAGTCCTTTAGCCCAGAACTATGGCTACACCTTC. It yields the protein CASSPLAQNYGYTF. V usage is TRBV6-5 and J usage is TRBJ1-2; D gene unclear. The V and J ends lost 5 bases and 2 bases respectively, with 12 bases between them. CDR1 is MNHEY, CDR2 SVGAGI, per germline. The CDR3 sequence is 14 residues long.

This chain connects TRBV11-1 to TRBJ2-5; no clear D. The germline gives CDR1 SGHAT, CDR2 FQDESV (reference sequence). V shed 5 bases and J shed 1 base, with 14 bases lying between them. This CDR3 region has 15 residues. The CDR3 loop is CASSRWASLQETQYF. CDR3 sequence (DNA): TGTGCCAGCAGCCGGTGGGCGTCCCTCCAAGAGACCCAGTACTTC.

The rearrangement uses TRBV7-9 and TRBJ2-5, with TRBD1 identical over 8 bases. V dropped 5 bases and J dropped 1; count of bases not matched to a gene: 3. There are 14 residues in the CDR3. CDR1 and CDR2 from the germline V gene are SEHNR and FQNEAQ (reference sequence). The CDR3 region is CASSQDRGQETQYF. CDR3 sequence (DNA): TGTGCCAGCAGCCAAGACAGGGGCCAAGAGACCCAGTACTTC.

The chain carries TRBV3-1 (or the pseudogene TRBV3-2) and TRBJ2-1; 7 nucleotides agree with TRBD2. The CDR3 has 16 residues. V trimming: 3 bases; J trimming: 0 bases; junction bases outside the gene matches: 5. CDR1 and CDR2 (germline): LGHDT, YNNKEL (reference sequence). The CDR3 is CASSQRGGSSYNEQFF. As DNA, the CDR3 is TGTGCCAGCAGCCAGAGGGGCGGGAGCTCCTACAATGAGCAGTTCTTC.

This clone showed up just a few times. The V and J genes are TRBV6-4 and TRBJ1-6, with D uncertain. Trimming removed 5 bases at V and 10 bases at J, with 12 bases between. The CDR3 runs to 13 residues. Per the germline V gene, CDR1 is MRHNA and CDR2 is SNTAGT. CDR3 nucleotides: TGTGCCAGCAGTCGGGTCCTCGGATCACCCCTCCACTTT. Residues: CASSRVLGSPLHF.

The gene calls are TRBV9 and TRBJ2-3, with TRBD2 as a possible D gene (6 bases). The V gene's germline CDR1 is SGDLS and CDR2 YYNGEE. The CDR3 is 17 amino acids. Deletions cut 4 bases from V and 2 bases from J, with 20 bases between. As DNA, the CDR3 is TGTGCCAGCAGCCATCCACGGGGGATTCCCTACACAGATACGCAGTATTTT. Translation: CASSHPRGIPYTDTQYF.

V usage is TRBV7-2 and J usage is TRBJ2-5, with 12 bases identical to TRBD2. The CDR3 is 16 residues long. The V segment lost 5 bases and the J segment 2 bases; nucleotides outside the gene matches: 6. CDR1 and CDR2 from the germline V gene are SGHTA and FQGNSA. CDR3 amino acids: CASSPGGLAGQETQYF. The CDR3 DNA sequence: TGTGCCAGCAGCCCCGGCGGACTAGCGGGACAAGAGACCCAGTACTTC.

This chain uses TRBV9 with TRBJ1-1; D ambiguous. Trimming pared 0 bases from V and 2 bases from J, leaving 11 bases between. Germline V lookup: CDR1 SGDLS, CDR2 YYNGEE. This CDR3 contains 15 residues. The CDR3 DNA is TGTGCCAGCAGCGTAGAAGCCACCCTTAACACTGAAGCTTTCTTT. Translating gives CASSVEATLNTEAFF.

The chain joins TRBV11-2 to TRBJ1-1; 7 nucleotides align to TRBD1. V lost 5 bases and J lost 2; bases outside the gene matches: 5. The CDR3 extends over 14 amino acids. Germline V lookup: CDR1 SGHAT, CDR2 FQNNGV. The CDR3 region is CASSRGQRNTEAFF. CDR3 nucleotide sequence: TGTGCCAGCAGCCGGGGACAGAGAAACACTGAAGCTTTCTTT. Combining the CDR3 with reference TRBV11-2 and TRBJ1-1 gives the whole variable domain EAGVAQSPRYKIIEKRQSVAFWCNPISGHATLYWYQQILGQGPKLLIQFQNNGVVDDSQLPKDRFSAERLKGVDSTLKIQPAKLEDSAVYLCASSRGQRNTEAFFGQGTRLTVV.

CDR3 in amino acids: CASSGREGRETQYF. CDR3 bases: TGTGCCAGCAGTGGACGGGAGGGCCGTGAGACCCAGTACTTC. The J gene is TRBJ2-5, the V gene TRBV2; 8 positions match TRBD2. The CDR3 spans 14 residues. V shed 4 bases, J shed 5 bases, and the junction held 6 bases outside the gene matches. In germline, CDR1 is SNHLY, CDR2 FYNNEI.

The chain couples TRBV28 to TRBJ2-7, with 10 bases matching TRBD1. V shed 8 bases, J shed 2 bases, and the junction held 3 bases outside the gene matches. Germline assignment: CDR1 MDHEN and CDR2 SYDVKM. This CDR3 contains 13 residues. The DNA of the CDR3 is TGTGCCAGCGGGACAGGGGCCACCTACGAGCAGTACTTC. As protein: CASGTGATYEQYF. Complete variable domain (other parts from reference TRBV28 and TRBJ2-7): DVKVTQSSRYLVKRTGEKVFLECVQDMDHENMFWYRQDPGLGLRLIYFSYDVKMKEKGDIPEGYSVSREKKERFSLILESASTNQTSMYLCASGTGATYEQYFGPGTRLTVT.

V is TRBV7-3 and J is TRBJ2-1, with D perhaps matching TRBD1 (5 bases). Trimming removed 8 bases from V and 0 bases from J, with 8 bases in between. The germline gives CDR1 SGHTA, CDR2 FQGTGA. The CDR3 totals 13 residues. The CDR3 DNA reads as TGTGCCAGCGCTCAGGGCTCCTACAATGAGCAGTTCTTC. Translation: CASAQGSYNEQFF.

The rearrangement joins TRBV6-5 to TRBJ1-2, with D possibly TRBD1 on 6 matching bases. This CDR3 region has 15 residues. Germline values: CDR1 MNHEY, CDR2 SVGAGI. V lost 5 bases and J lost 4, with 17 bases in between. This CDR3 reads CASSPGQTLSYGYTF. In nucleotides, the CDR3 is TGTGCCAGCAGTCCCGGACAGACCCTTTCCTATGGCTACACCTTC.

V and J are TRBV30 and TRBJ1-3, with a tentative D call TRBD1 (6 bases). The CDR3 contains 15 residues. Per the germline V gene, CDR1 is GTSNPN and CDR2 is SVGIG (reference sequence). V lost 0 bases to trimming and J lost 0 bases, with 9 bases between them. CDR3 DNA: TGTGCCTGGAGTGTAGGGGGATTCTCTGGAAACACCATATATTTT. This translates into CAWSVGGFSGNTIYF.

The chain is built from TRBV6-5 and TRBJ1-5; no reliable D call. Germline CDR1 is MNHEY and CDR2 is SVGAGI. The CDR3 loop spans 15 amino acids. Trimming removed 0 bases at V and 3 bases at J, with 9 bases between. The CDR3 DNA follows: TGTGCCAGCAGTTACTCGAGGGTTGCCAATCAGCCCCAGCATTTT. Residues: CASSYSRVANQPQHF.

This rearrangement joins TRBV5-1 to TRBJ2-3; TRBD2 agrees at 7 bases. V was pared by 2 bases and J by 2 bases, with 14 bases of the junction left unmatched. The germline V gene encodes CDR1 SGHRS and CDR2 YFSETQ. This CDR3 has 18 residues. CDR3 sequence reads: CASSLEGGPTTYTDTQYF. The CDR3 DNA reads TGCGCCAGCAGCTTAGAGGGAGGGCCCACGACCTACACAGATACGCAGTATTTT.

The CDR3, as DNA: TGCAGCGTTGCGAGCAGGCAAGAGACCCAGTACTTC. Translated: CSVASRQETQYF. V is TRBV29-1 and J is TRBJ2-5, with D unresolved. Per germline, CDR1 SQVTM and CDR2 ANQGSEA. V was trimmed by 4 bases and J by 2 bases, leaving 8 bases between them. CDR3 size: 12 residues.

The CDR3 DNA sequence: TGTGCCAGCAGCGTAGCCGGAGACAGGACTGGAAACACCATATATTTT. It yields the protein CASSVAGDRTGNTIYF. The chain uses TRBV9 and TRBJ1-3; tentatively, D is TRBD1 (6 bases). Germline CDR1 and CDR2: SGDLS and YYNGEE. Trimming pared 0 bases from V and 2 bases from J, leaving 12 bases between. The CDR3 has 16 amino acids.

This chain joins TRBV6-5 and TRBJ2-1; 9 bases map to TRBD2. The CDR3 has 15 amino acids. Looked up from germline, CDR1 is MNHEY and CDR2 is SVGAGI. J lost 8 bases, V lost 3 bases, and 8 bases had no gene match. The CDR3 DNA reads as TGTGCCAGCAGTTATAGGGCGGGAGGGCCTTATGAGCAGTTCTTC. This sequence encodes CASSYRAGGPYEQFF.

The chain carries TRBV7-2 and TRBJ2-1; the D gene is possibly TRBD2 (5 bases). CDR1 and CDR2 (germline): SGHTA, FQGNSA. This CDR3 region has 15 residues. V lost 5 bases to trimming and J lost 2 bases, with 13 bases between them. CDR3 protein: CASSRDYRPYNEQFF. CDR3 in DNA: TGTGCCAGCAGCCGTGACTATAGGCCCTACAATGAGCAGTTCTTC.

Here the CDR3 DNA reads TGTGCCAGCAGGACCCGTAGCGGGACGAACACCGGGGAGCTGTTTTTT. This gives the protein CASRTRSGTNTGELFF. The genes are TRBV21-1 and TRBJ2-2; no DNA check was done on the table's D call, TRBD2. TRBV21-1 is described as a pseudogene. CDR3 length equals 16 residues.

This clone has a single count. The chain recombines TRBV14 with TRBJ2-2, with D perhaps TRBD1 (6 bases). V lost 4 bases to trimming and J lost 4 bases, with 10 bases between them. The length of the CDR3 is 14 residues. Germline assignment: CDR1 SGHDN and CDR2 FVKESK. CDR3 residues: CASSREQGTGELFF. Written as DNA, the CDR3 is TGTGCCAGCAGCCGAGAACAGGGCACCGGGGAGCTGTTTTTT.

Here the CDR3 reads CASSPQGSGEKLFF. The CDR3 DNA reads as TGTGCCAGCAGCCCCCAGGGGTCGGGGGAAAAACTGTTTTTT. The V and J genes are TRBV3-1 (or the pseudogene TRBV3-2) and TRBJ1-4; D may be TRBD1 (6 bases). The CDR3 is made up of 14 amino acids. V was cut by 4 bases and J by 8 bases, with 14 bases left in between. Germline V gene lookup returns CDR1 LGHDT and CDR2 YNNKEL (reference sequence).

The chain has TRBV10-1 and TRBJ2-1; TRBD2 matches at 10 bases. This CDR3 is 19 amino acids long. The germline V gene encodes CDR1 WNHNN and CDR2 SYGVQD (reference sequence). J lost 5 bases, V lost 5 bases, and 18 bases had no gene match. Here the CDR3 DNA reads TGCGCCAGCAGTACCTCTAGCGGGGGACCCACCCGCCTAAACAATGAGCAGTTCTTC. Amino acid sequence: CASSTSSGGPTRLNNEQFF.